The sequence of this T cell receptor (beta chain) was determined in a study of chemoradiotherapy in HPV16-positive cancers. Study conclusions and caveats: Non-HPV-specific T cells did not expand in tumors during treatment, whereas candidate HPV-specific clones and E7-related motifs did. In HPV16-positive patients, HPV-responsive T-cell expansion tracked better recurrence-free survival.

Per the germline V gene, CDR1 is LGHNA and CDR2 is YSLEER. V shed 0 bases and J shed 9 bases, with 11 bases lying between them. This CDR3 contains 13 residues. Data came from immunoSEQ multiplex PCR; TCRdb stores just in-frame clones and leaves some out. In the table there are thousands of clones, approximately 80% of which are singletons. Samples were taken several times over chemoradiotherapy. Note on this clone: The antigen is not known.

This material consisted of tumor tissue, taken from a patient who underwent chemoradiotherapy. The source of this sequence is a human donor with HPV-associated anogenital cancer. The V and J genes are TRBV4-3 and TRBJ1-2; TRBD1 might be the D (5 bases). This chain's CDR3 is CASSQDRANSYTF. The CDR3, as DNA: TGCGCCAGCAGCCAAGACAGGGCGAATAGCTACACCTTC.